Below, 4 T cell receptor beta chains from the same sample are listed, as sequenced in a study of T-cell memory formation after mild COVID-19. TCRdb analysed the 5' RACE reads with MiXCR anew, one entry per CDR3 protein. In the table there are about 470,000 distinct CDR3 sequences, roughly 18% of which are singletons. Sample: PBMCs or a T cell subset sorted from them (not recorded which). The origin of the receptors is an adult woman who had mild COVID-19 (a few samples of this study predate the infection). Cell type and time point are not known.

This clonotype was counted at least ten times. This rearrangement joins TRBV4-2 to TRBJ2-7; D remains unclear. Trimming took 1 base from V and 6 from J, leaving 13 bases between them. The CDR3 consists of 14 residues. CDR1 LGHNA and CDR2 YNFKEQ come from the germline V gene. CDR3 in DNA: TGTGCCAGCAGCCAAGTTACCCCCCTCGCCGAGCAGTACTTC. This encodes CASSQVTPLAEQYF.

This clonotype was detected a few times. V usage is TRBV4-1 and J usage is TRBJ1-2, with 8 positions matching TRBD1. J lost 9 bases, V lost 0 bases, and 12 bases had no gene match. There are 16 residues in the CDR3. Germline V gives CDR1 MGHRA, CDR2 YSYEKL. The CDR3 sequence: CASSQERTGSPWSYTF. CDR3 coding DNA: TGCGCCAGCAGCCAAGAAAGGACAGGGTCGCCGTGGAGCTACACCTTC.

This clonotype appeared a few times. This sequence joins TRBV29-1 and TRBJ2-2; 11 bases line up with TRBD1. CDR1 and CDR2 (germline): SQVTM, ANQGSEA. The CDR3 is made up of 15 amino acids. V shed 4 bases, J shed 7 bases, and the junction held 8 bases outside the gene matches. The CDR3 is CSVVAGQGANGELFF. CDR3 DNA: TGCAGCGTTGTCGCAGGACAGGGGGCCAACGGGGAGCTGTTTTTT.

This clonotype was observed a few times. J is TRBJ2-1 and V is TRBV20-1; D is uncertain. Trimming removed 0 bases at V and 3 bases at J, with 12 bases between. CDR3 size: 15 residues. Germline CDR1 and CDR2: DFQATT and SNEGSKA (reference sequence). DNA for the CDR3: TGCAGTGCTAGAGATCCCCGGGTGGTCTACAATGAGCAGTTCTTC. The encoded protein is CSARDPRVVYNEQFF.